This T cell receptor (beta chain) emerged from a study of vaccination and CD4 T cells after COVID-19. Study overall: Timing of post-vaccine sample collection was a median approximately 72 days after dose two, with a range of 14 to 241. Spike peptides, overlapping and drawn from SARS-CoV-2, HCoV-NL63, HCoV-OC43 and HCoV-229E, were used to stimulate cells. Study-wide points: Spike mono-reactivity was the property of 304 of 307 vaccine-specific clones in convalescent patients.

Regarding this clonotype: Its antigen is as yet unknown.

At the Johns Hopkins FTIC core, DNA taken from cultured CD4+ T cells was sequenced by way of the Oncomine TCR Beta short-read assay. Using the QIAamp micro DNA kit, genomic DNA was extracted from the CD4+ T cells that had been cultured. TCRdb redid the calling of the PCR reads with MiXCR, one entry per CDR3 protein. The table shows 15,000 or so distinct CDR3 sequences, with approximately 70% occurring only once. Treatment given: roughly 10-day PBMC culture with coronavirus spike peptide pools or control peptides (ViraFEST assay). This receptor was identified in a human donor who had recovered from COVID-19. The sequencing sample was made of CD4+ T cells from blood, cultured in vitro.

The CDR3 protein is CASSPGQGKNEKLFF. The CDR3 DNA is TGTGCCAGCAGCCCCGGACAGGGCAAGAATGAAAAACTGTTTTTT. This rearrangement joins TRBV25-1 to TRBJ1-4; the match to TRBD1 covers 8 bases. V lost 6 bases to trimming and J lost 5 bases; unmatched junction nucleotides: 8. Germline V CDR1 and CDR2: MGHDK, SYGVNS. The CDR3 covers 15 residues.